The next 27 T cell receptor beta chains were all read from a single sample in a study of cytomegalovirus exposure and HLA in healthy donors. Primers for the PCR totalled 60 Vbeta and 13 Jbeta. The repertoire was sequenced with immunoSEQ multiplex PCR; TCRdb's copy has only in-frame clones and lacks some. The sample has 100,000 to 150,000 clones, around 82% seen once. The specimen sequenced was PBMCs. The receptor set was obtained from a boy between 10 and 17 years old in good health and CMV-seronegative.

The chain uses TRBV7-6 and TRBJ1-1; D perhaps matches TRBD1 (6 bases). Trimming took off 1 base at V and 0 bases at J, with 9 bases between the two ends. Germline V gene sequence: CDR1 SGHVS, CDR2 FNYEAQ. The CDR3 runs 15 residues. CDR3 protein: CASSLGQGMNTEAFF. For the CDR3, the DNA is TGTGCCAGCAGCTTAGGGCAGGGGATGAACACTGAAGCTTTCTTT.

The V gene is TRBV9, the J gene TRBJ2-7, with 9 bases lining up with TRBD1. This CDR3 is 13 amino acids long. The V gene end was trimmed by 4 bases and the J gene end by 5 bases; junction bases not matched to a gene: 4. Germline V gene data show CDR1 as SGDLS and CDR2 as YYNGEE. The CDR3: CASSIDRGDEQYF. The CDR3 DNA follows: TGTGCCAGCAGCATCGACAGGGGGGACGAGCAGTACTTC.

This clone occurred once. The J gene is TRBJ2-2, the V gene TRBV5-1; TRBD1 is a possible D gene (6 bases). Between the trimmed V and J ends, which lost 4 bases and 0 bases, there was a span of 13 bases. The germline V gene has CDR1 SGHRS and CDR2 YFSETQ. The CDR3 sequence is 16 residues long. CDR3 loop: CASSLTGNPNTGELFF. The CDR3 DNA reads TGCGCCAGCAGCCTAACAGGGAACCCGAACACCGGGGAGCTGTTTTTT.

The chain employs TRBV7-7 and TRBJ2-5, with D unclear. This CDR3 contains 13 residues. Looked up from germline, CDR1 is SSHAT and CDR2 is FNYEAQ (reference sequence). V was shortened by 2 bases and J by 4 bases, with 8 bases between the two germline ends. The chain's CDR3 is CASSLQVLETQYF. CDR3 DNA sequence: TGTGCCAGCAGCTTACAGGTATTAGAGACCCAGTACTTC.

J is TRBJ2-6 and V is TRBV5-4; 8 bases line up with TRBD1. Losses at the gene ends were 3 bases for V and 2 bases for J; bases not matched to a gene: 1. CDR3 length equals 15 residues. The V gene's germline CDR1 is SGHNT and CDR2 YYREEE (reference sequence). The CDR3 reads CASSSTGAGANVLTF. CDR3 in DNA: TGTGCCAGCAGCTCGACAGGGGCTGGGGCCAACGTCCTGACTTTC.

This chain joins TRBV6-6 and TRBJ1-2; tentative D call: TRBD1 (6 bases). The CDR3 runs 13 residues. With 3 bases removed from V and 4 bases from J, the gap between germline ends came to 9 bases. Germline CDR1 MNHNY, CDR2 SVGAGI (reference sequence). The DNA for the CDR3 is TGTGCCAGCAGTTATGGACAGATCTATGGCTACACCTTC. Amino acids: CASSYGQIYGYTF.

The chain couples TRBV7-8 to TRBJ2-7; D is unclear. The V and J ends lost 0 bases and 3 bases respectively, with 6 bases between them. The CDR3 length is 13 residues. Germline loops: CDR1 SGHVS, CDR2 FQNEAQ. The CDR3 DNA reads TGTGCCAGCAGCTTAGCGGGCAGCTACGAGCAGTACTTC. As protein: CASSLAGSYEQYF.

This chain links TRBV29-1 with TRBJ2-1; 10 positions agree with TRBD2. Germline CDR1 is SQVTM and CDR2 is ANQGSEA. The junction had 7 bases not matched to a gene; V was cut back by 6 bases and J by 5 bases. This CDR3 region has 14 residues. The CDR3 reads CSVGLAHTNNEQFF. CDR3 coding DNA: TGCAGCGTGGGACTAGCGCATACCAACAATGAGCAGTTCTTC.

The chain couples TRBV6-5 to TRBJ2-2, with D tentatively TRBD1 (6 bases). Trimming cost V 2 bases and J 7 bases, with 11 bases left between them. Germline V gene sequence: CDR1 MNHEY, CDR2 SVGAGI. The CDR3 covers 14 residues. This CDR3 is CASSYGQTYGELFF. The CDR3 nucleotides read TGTGCCAGCAGTTACGGACAGACCTACGGGGAGCTGTTTTTT.

The J gene is TRBJ1-3, the V gene TRBV7-2; TRBD1 matches at 7 bases. The J segment lost 4 bases and the V segment lost 5 bases, leaving 11 bases of the junction unmatched. This CDR3 contains 16 residues. Germline assignment: CDR1 SGHTA and CDR2 FQGNSA. In nucleotides, the CDR3 is TGTGCCAGCAGCGAGCAGGGGGGAACTTCAGGAAACACCATATATTTT. Translating it yields CASSEQGGTSGNTIYF.

For the CDR3, the DNA is TGTGCCACCAGCAGAGAGCGGGGGGCCGCCGGGGAGACCCAGTACTTC. Residues: CATSRERGAAGETQYF. This chain connects TRBV15 to TRBJ2-5; TRBD2 aligns across 8 bases. The ends lost 0 bases at V and 5 bases at J; junction bases unmatched: 8. From germline, CDR1 is LNHNV and CDR2 YYDKDF (reference sequence). The CDR3 loop spans 16 amino acids.

In this sample, this clone turned up once. The V gene is TRBV7-7, the J gene TRBJ2-5; TRBD2 matches 8 bases. Losses at the gene ends were 5 bases for V and 5 bases for J; bases not matched to a gene: 10. The germline gives CDR1 SSHAT, CDR2 FNYEAQ (reference sequence). There are 15 residues in the CDR3. DNA for the CDR3: TGTGCCAGCAGCCCCGGGGGGGGGACGTGGGAGACCCAGTACTTC. Translated: CASSPGGGTWETQYF.

The chain couples TRBV6-1 to TRBJ1-3; 9 bases map to TRBD1. The germline V gene encodes CDR1 MNHNS and CDR2 SASEGT. The V and J ends lost 4 bases and 4 bases, in that order; junction bases with no gene match: 11. CDR3 length equals 17 residues. In nucleotides, the CDR3 is TGTGCCAGCAGTGCAACCCCTACAGGGGGCTTCGGAAACACCATATATTTT. Translated: CASSATPTGGFGNTIYF.

This clone was picked up one time. This rearrangement joins TRBV2 to TRBJ1-6, with 7 bases lining up with TRBD1. This CDR3 has 14 amino acids. Germline V lookup: CDR1 SNHLY, CDR2 FYNNEI. The ends lost 4 bases at V and 10 bases at J; junction bases unmatched: 7. The CDR3 sequence is CASSATGARSPLHF. The CDR3, as DNA: TGTGCCAGCAGTGCTACAGGGGCGCGATCACCCCTCCACTTT.

The chain recombines TRBV6-6 with TRBJ2-4, with D perhaps TRBD1 (6 bases). CDR1 MNHNY and CDR2 SVGAGI come from the germline V gene (reference sequence). V dropped 0 bases and J dropped 12 bases, with 9 bases sitting between them. CDR3 length: 12 amino acids. The CDR3 protein is CASSYSQGTQYF. The DNA for the CDR3 is TGTGCCAGCAGTTACTCACAGGGCACTCAGTACTTC.

The gene calls are TRBV12-5 and TRBJ2-6, with 9 bases lining up with TRBD1. Trimming took 7 bases from V and 1 from J; bases not matched to a gene: 11. CDR3 size: 18 residues. The germline V gene encodes CDR1 LGHNT and CDR2 FRNRAP. For the CDR3, the DNA is TGTGCTAGTGATGATCCGGGACAGGGTTTGTCTGGGGCCAACGTCCTGACTTTC. Translating it yields CASDDPGQGLSGANVLTF.

The chain recombines TRBV11-2 with TRBJ1-1; D not certain. V lost 6 bases and J 2 bases, leaving 10 bases between the germline ends. From germline, CDR1 is SGHAT and CDR2 FQNNGV. CDR3 length: 13 amino acids. CDR3 sequence (DNA): TGTGCCAGCAGTCAGGCCTCAAACACTGAAGCTTTCTTT. Translating it yields CASSQASNTEAFF.

The chain carries TRBV6-1 and TRBJ1-5; 9 positions match TRBD1. This CDR3 comprises 15 residues. CDR1 and CDR2 (germline): MNHNS, SASEGT. The V gene end was trimmed by 5 bases and the J gene end by 3 bases; junction bases not matched to a gene: 5. The DNA for the CDR3 is TGTGCCAGCAGTCAGACAGGGGGTTCCAATCAGCCCCAGCATTTT. Protein: CASSQTGGSNQPQHF.

This rearrangement joins TRBV30 to TRBJ1-1; 8 positions match TRBD1. This CDR3 comprises 13 residues. Germline CDR1 reads GTSNPN; CDR2 reads SVGIG (reference sequence). After removal of 0 bases from V and 4 bases from J, the junction contained 1 base not matched to a gene. CDR3 in amino acids: CAWSVGQGTEAFF. CDR3 in DNA: TGTGCCTGGAGTGTTGGACAGGGCACTGAAGCTTTCTTT.

The chain joins TRBV5-4 to TRBJ2-5, with 7 bases that match TRBD1. The J call may be in error: the DNA end matches TRBJ2-7 better. Looked up from germline, CDR1 is SGHNT and CDR2 is YYREEE (reference sequence). The CDR3 consists of 16 residues. The CDR3 here is CASSPHPGQLSYEQYF. The CDR3 coding sequence is TGTGCCAGCAGCCCTCACCCGGGACAGCTTTCCTACGAGCAGTACTTC.

J is TRBJ2-2 and V is TRBV7-6; 9 bases align to TRBD1. The ends lost 7 bases at V and 3 bases at J; junction bases unmatched: 9. This CDR3 has 16 amino acids. Germline V gene sequence: CDR1 SGHVS, CDR2 FNYEAQ. CDR3 nucleotides: TGTGCCAGCACCCTAACAGGGGGCCGGGACACCGGGGAGCTGTTTTTT. It translates to CASTLTGGRDTGELFF. The whole variable domain, filled in from reference TRBV7-6 and TRBJ2-2, reads GAGVSQSPRYKVTKRGQDVALRCDPISGHVSLYWYRQALGQGPEFLTYFNYEAQQDKSGLPNDRFSAERPEGSISTLTIQRTEQRDSAMYRCASTLTGGRDTGELFFGEGSRLTVL.

This clone was seen just once. The chain recombines TRBV7-2 with TRBJ1-6, with 8 positions matching TRBD1. CDR1 and CDR2 (germline): SGHTA, FQGNSA. The CDR3 length is 15 residues. V was pared by 5 bases and J by 9 bases, with 9 bases of the junction left unmatched. CDR3 residues: CASSPPGQGASPLHF. The CDR3 nucleotides are TGTGCCAGCAGCCCCCCTGGACAGGGCGCTTCACCCCTCCACTTT.

The rearrangement uses TRBV30 and TRBJ2-5; 14 bases are shared with TRBD2. The end of the DNA is better explained by TRBJ2-7, so the J call may be wrong. The CDR3 is made up of 13 amino acids. Germline V lookup: CDR1 GTSNPN, CDR2 SVGIG (reference sequence). CDR3 coding DNA: TGTGCCCTAAGGACTAGCGGGAGGTACGAGCAGTACTTC. Translation: CALRTSGRYEQYF.

The J gene is TRBJ1-5, the V gene TRBV18, with TRBD1 matching 10 bases. Germline V lookup: CDR1 KGHSH, CDR2 LQKENI. The CDR3 has 15 residues. J lost 3 bases, V lost 6 bases, and 5 bases had no gene match. The CDR3 bases are TGTGCCAGCTCGGGGGGACAGGGGTTCAATCAGCCCCAGCATTTT. It specifies CASSGGQGFNQPQHF.

V usage is TRBV19 and J usage is TRBJ1-1, with D maybe TRBD1 (6 bases). V shed 3 bases and J shed 4 bases, with 9 bases lying between them. The CDR3 is 13 residues long. Germline CDR1 and CDR2: LNHDA and SQIVND (reference sequence). CDR3 sequence reads: CASSMGRGTEAFF. The DNA for the CDR3 is TGTGCCAGTAGTATGGGCAGGGGCACTGAAGCTTTCTTT.

The genes are TRBV10-3 and TRBJ1-3; D is perhaps TRBD1 (6 bases). V shed 5 bases and J shed 0 bases, with 11 bases lying between them. The CDR3 spans 15 residues. CDR1 and CDR2 from the germline V gene are ENHRY and SYGVKD. CDR3 sequence reads: CAISPTGSSGNTIYF. Written as DNA, the CDR3 is TGTGCCATCAGTCCTACAGGGAGCTCTGGAAACACCATATATTTT.

V gene TRBV5-5 combines with J gene TRBJ1-2; a weak D match, TRBD1 (5 bases). The V end was cut by 2 bases, the J end by 4 bases, with 15 bases between. This CDR3 region has 15 residues. From germline, CDR1 is SGHKS and CDR2 YYEKEE (reference sequence). CDR3 sequence: CASSLGHGGSYGYTF. In DNA, the CDR3 is TGTGCCAGCAGCTTAGGACACGGAGGGAGCTATGGCTACACCTTC.